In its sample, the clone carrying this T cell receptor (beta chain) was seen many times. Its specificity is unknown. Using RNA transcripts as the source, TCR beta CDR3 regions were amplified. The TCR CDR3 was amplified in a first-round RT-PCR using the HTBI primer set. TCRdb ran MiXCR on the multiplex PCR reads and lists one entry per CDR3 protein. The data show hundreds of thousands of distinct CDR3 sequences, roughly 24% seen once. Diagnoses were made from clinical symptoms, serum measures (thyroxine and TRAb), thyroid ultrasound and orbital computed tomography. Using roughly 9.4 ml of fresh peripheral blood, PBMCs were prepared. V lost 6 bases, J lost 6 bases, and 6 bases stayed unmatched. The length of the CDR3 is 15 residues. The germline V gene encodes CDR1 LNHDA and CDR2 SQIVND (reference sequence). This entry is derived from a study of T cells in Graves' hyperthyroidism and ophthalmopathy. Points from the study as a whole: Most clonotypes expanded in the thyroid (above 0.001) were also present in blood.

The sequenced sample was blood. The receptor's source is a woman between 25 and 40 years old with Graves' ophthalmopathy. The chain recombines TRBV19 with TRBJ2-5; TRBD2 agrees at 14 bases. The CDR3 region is CASRPTSGGAKTQYF. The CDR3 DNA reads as TGTGCCAGTAGGCCGACTAGCGGGGGGGCAAAGACCCAGTACTTC.